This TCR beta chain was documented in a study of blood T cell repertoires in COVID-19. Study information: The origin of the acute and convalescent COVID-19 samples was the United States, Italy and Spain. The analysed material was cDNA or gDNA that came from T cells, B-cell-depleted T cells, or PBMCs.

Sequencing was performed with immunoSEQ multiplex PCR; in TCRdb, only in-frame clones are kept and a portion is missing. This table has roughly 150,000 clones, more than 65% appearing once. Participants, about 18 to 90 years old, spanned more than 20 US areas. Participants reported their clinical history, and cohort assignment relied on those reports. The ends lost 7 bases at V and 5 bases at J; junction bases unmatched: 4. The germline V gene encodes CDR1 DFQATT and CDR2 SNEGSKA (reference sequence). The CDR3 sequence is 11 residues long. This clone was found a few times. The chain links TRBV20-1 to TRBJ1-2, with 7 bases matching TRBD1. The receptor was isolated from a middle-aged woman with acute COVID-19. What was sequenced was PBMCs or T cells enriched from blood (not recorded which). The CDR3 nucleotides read TGCAGTGGGACAGGCTCATATGGCTACACCTTC. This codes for CSGTGSYGYTF.